This entry features one TCR beta chain sequence. In the authors' methods: Scientists estimated how many nucleated cells there were by amplifying reference gene primers. Sequenced by immunoSEQ multiplex PCR; TCRdb stores in-frame clones only, minus some. D and trimming come from the DNA, and the V and J calls and clone size come from that table. The sample lists 150,000 or so clones, around 80% occurring once. This specimen belongs to a study of blood T cell repertoires in COVID-19. Study details: Donors in the United States, Italy and Spain gave samples during acute or convalescent COVID-19. Nucleic acid was either cDNA or gDNA, and it came from T cells, B-cell-depleted T cells, or PBMCs.

CDR3 size: 13 residues. CDR1 is LNHDA and CDR2 is SQIVND in the germline V gene (reference sequence). V lost 6 bases, J lost 2 bases, and 11 bases lay in between. This clonotype was sampled from a human donor in a cohort sampled during active COVID-19. This chain connects TRBV19 to TRBJ2-7, with D possibly TRBD2 on 5 matching bases. Sequencing was done on a sample of peripheral blood. The CDR3 DNA reads TGTGCCAGTAGCCCCACTAGAACCTACGAGCAGTACTTC. This gives the protein CASSPTRTYEQYF.